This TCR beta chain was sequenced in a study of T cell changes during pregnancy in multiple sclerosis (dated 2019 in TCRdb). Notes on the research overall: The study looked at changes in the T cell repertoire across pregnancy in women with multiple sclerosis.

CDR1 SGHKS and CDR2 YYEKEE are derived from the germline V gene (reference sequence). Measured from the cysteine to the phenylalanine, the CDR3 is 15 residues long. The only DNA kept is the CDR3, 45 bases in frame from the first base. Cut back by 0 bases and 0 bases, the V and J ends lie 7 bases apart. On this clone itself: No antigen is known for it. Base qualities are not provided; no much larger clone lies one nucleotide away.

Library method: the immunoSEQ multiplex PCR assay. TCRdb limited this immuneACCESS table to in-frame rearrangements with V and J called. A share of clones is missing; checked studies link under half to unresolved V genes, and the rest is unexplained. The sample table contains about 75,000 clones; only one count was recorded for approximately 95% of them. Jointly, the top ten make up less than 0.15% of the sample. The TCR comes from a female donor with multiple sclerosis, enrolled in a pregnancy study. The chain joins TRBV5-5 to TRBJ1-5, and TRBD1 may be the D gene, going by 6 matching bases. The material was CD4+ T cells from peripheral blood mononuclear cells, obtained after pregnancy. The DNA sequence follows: TGTGCCAGCAGCTTGGCGGACAGTAGCAATCAGCCCCAGCATTTT. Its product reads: CASSLADSSNQPQHF.